This T cell receptor (beta chain) came from a study of spatial heterogeneity in lung cancer. On the study more broadly: Beta-chain sequences were consistently detected more often than alpha-chain sequences.

TCRdb processed the 5' RACE reads anew with MiXCR; each CDR3 protein has one entry. In the table there are about 24,000 distinct CDR3 sequences, about 9.3% of which are singletons. The CDR3 spans 15 residues. V gave up 7 bases and J gave up 7 bases; unmatched junction bases: 11. Time point given: sample taken at primary tumor resection. 72 TRACERx patients with early, untreated non-small cell lung cancer donated samples. Whole RNA, which was extracted from tumor, nontumor lung tissue or frozen PBMC, was sequenced without any cell sorting. Ten or more counts support this clonotype. The antigen is unknown. General study results and limits: How many expanded intratumoral alpha and beta TCRs were present tracked the tumor mutation count, which was a count of nonsynonymous mutations.

The starting material was lung tumor tissue, obtained at surgery. This chain joins TRBV12-3 or TRBV12-4 and TRBJ2-2; 8 bases line up with TRBD2. The origin of this receptor is a male donor with early-stage non-small cell lung cancer. This CDR3 reads CASTPLSGRGGELFF. For the CDR3, the DNA is TGTGCCAGCACCCCCCTGAGCGGGAGAGGCGGGGAGCTGTTTTTT.